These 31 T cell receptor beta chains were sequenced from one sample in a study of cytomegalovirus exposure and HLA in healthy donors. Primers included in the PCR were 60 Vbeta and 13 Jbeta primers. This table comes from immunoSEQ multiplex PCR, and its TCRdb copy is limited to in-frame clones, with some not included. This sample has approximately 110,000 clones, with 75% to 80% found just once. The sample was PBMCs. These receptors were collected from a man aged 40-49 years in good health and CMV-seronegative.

CDR3 residues: CASSQDHAVRFF. CDR3 bases: TGCGCCAGCAGCCAAGATCACGCAGTTCGGTTCTTC. The chain links TRBV4-3 to TRBJ2-1; D call uncertain. Germline V gene sequence: CDR1 LGHNA, CDR2 YSLEER. V was trimmed by 0 bases and J by 15 bases, leaving 12 bases between them. The CDR3 runs 12 residues.

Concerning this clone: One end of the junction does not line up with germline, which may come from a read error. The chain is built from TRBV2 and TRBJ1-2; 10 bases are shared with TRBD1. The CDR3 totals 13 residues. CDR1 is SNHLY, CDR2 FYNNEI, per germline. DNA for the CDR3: TGTACCAGCAGGACAGGGGGGATTTATGGCTACACCTTC. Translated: CTSRTGGIYGYTF.

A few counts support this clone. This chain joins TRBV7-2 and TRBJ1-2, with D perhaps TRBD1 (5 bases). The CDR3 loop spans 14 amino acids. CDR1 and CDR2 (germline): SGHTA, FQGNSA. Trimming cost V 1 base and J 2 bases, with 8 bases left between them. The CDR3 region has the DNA TGTGCCAGCAGCTTAGGACAGTCCAACTATGGCTACACCTTC. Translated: CASSLGQSNYGYTF.

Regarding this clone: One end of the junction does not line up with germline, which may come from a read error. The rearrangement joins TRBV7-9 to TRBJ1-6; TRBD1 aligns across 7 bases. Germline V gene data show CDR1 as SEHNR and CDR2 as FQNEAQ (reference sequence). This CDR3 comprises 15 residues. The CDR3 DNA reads TGTTCCAGCAGCTTAAACACAGGGGCCGGGACACCCCTCCACTTT. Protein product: CSSSLNTGAGTPLHF.

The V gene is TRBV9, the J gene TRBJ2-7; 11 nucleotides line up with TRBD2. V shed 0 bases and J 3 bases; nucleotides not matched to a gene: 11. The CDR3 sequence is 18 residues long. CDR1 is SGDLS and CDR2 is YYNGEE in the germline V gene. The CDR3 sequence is CASSVAPSGGKIIYEQYF. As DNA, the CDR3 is TGTGCCAGCAGCGTAGCGCCTAGCGGGGGGAAGATAATCTACGAGCAGTACTTC.

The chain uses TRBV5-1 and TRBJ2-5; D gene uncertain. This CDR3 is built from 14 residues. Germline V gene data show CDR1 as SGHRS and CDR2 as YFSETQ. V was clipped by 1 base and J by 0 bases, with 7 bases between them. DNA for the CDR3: TGCGCCAGCAGCTTGCCCAGTAACCAAGAGACCCAGTACTTC. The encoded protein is CASSLPSNQETQYF.

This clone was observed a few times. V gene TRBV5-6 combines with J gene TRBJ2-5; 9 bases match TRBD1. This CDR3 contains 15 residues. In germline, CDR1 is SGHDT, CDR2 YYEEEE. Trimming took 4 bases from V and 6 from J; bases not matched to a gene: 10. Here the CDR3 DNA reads TGTGCCAGCAGCCTGTTTGGGGGACAGGGTAAGACCCAGTACTTC. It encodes CASSLFGGQGKTQYF.

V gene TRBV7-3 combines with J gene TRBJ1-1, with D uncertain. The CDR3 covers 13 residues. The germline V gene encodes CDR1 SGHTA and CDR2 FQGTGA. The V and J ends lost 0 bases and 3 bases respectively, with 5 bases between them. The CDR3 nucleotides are TGTGCCAGCAGCTTAACCGAGGACACTGAAGCTTTCTTT. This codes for CASSLTEDTEAFF. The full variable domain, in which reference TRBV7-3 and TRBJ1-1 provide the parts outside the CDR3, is GAGVSQTPSNKVTEKGKYVELRCDPISGHTALYWYRQSLGQGPEFLIYFQGTGAADDSGLPNDRFFAVRPEGSVSTLKIQRTERGDSAVYLCASSLTEDTEAFFGQGTRLTVV.

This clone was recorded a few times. The CDR3 DNA sequence: TGTGCCAGCAGCACGAGGGATACGCAGTATTTT. This translates into CASSTRDTQYF. This chain connects TRBV6-6 to TRBJ2-3; unclear D gene. Between the trimmed V and J ends, which lost 6 bases and 6 bases, there was a span of 7 bases. The CDR3 spans 11 residues. Germline assignment: CDR1 MNHNY and CDR2 SVGAGI (reference sequence).

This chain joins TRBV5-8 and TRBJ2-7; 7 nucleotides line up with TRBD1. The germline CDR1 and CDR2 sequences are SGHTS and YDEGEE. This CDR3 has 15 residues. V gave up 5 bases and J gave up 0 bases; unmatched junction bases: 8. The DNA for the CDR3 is TGTGCCAGCAGTCGAGGGGGCGGTCCCTCCTACGAGCAGTACTTC. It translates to CASSRGGGPSYEQYF.

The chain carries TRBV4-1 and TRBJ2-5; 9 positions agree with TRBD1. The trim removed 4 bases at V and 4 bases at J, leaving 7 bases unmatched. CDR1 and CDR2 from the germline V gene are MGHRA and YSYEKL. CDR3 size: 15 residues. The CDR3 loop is CASSRPGQGVETQYF. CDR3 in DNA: TGCGCCAGCAGCCGACCGGGACAGGGCGTAGAGACCCAGTACTTC.

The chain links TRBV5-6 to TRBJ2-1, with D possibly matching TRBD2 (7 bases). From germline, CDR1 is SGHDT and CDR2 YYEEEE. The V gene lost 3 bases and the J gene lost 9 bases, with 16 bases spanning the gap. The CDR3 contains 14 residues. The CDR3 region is CASSWGGAAAEQFF. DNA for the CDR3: TGTGCCAGCAGCTGGGGGGGGGCAGCGGCTGAGCAGTTCTTC.

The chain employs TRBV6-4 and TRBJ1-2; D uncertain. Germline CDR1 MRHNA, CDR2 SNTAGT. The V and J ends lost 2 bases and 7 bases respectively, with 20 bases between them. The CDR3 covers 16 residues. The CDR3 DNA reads TGTGCCAGCAGTGACCAGCATCGTGAGGTTGCGGGTGGCTACACCTTC. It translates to CASSDQHREVAGGYTF.

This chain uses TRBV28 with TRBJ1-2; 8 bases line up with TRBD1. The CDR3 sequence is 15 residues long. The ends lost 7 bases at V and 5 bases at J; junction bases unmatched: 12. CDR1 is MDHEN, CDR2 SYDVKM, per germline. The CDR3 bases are TGTGCCAGCACTCCACAGGGGGGGTTTTTTTATGGCTACACCTTC. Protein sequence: CASTPQGGFFYGYTF.

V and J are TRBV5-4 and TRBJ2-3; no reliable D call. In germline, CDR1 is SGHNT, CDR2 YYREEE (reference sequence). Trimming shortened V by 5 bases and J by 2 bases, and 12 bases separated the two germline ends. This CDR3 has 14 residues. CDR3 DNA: TGTGCCAGCAGGCCCCCAAAAGCCACAGATACGCAGTATTTT. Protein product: CASRPPKATDTQYF.

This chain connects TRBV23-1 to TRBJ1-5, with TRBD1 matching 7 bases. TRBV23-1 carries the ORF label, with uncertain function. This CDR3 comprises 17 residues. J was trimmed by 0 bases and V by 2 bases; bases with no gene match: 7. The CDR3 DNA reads TGCGCCAGCAGTCAAAGGACAGGTAGAAATAGCAATCAGCCCCAGCATTTT. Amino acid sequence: CASSQRTGRNSNQPQHF.

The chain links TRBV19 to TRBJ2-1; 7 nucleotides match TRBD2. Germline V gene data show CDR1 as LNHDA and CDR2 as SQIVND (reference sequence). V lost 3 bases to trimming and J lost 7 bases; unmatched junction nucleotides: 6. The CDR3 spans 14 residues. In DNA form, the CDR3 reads TGTGCCAGTAGTATGGGGGGGAAATGGAATGAGCAGTTCTTC. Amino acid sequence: CASSMGGKWNEQFF.

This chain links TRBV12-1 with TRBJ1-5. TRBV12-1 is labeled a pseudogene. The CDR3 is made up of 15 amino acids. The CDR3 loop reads CASSPKLTRHKPQHF. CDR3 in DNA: TGTGCCAGCAGCCCCAAACTAACACGTCATAAGCCCCAGCATTTT.

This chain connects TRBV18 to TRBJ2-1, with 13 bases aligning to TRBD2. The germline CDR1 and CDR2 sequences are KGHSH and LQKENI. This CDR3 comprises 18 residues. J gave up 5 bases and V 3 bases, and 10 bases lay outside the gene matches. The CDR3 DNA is TGTGCCAGCTCACCGGCGGGGACTAGCGGGGTTGGCCACAATGAGCAGTTCTTC. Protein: CASSPAGTSGVGHNEQFF.

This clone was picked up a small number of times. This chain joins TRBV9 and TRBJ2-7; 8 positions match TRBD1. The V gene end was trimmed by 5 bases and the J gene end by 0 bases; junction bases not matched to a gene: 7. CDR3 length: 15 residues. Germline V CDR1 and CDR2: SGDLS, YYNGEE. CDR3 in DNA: TGTGCCAGCAGTCTGACAGGGGATAGCTCCTACGAGCAGTACTTC. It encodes CASSLTGDSSYEQYF.

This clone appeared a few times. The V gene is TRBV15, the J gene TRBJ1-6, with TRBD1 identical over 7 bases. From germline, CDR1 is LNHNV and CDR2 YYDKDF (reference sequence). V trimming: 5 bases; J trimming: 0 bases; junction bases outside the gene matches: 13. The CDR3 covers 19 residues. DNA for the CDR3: TGTGCCACCAGCTCGGGCTCGACAGGGAAAAGCTCCTATAATTCACCCCTCCACTTT. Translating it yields CATSSGSTGKSSYNSPLHF.

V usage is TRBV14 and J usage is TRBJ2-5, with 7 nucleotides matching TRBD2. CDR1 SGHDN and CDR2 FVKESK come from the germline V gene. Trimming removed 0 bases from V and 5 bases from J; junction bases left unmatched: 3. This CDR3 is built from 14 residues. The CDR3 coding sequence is TGTGCCAGCAGCCAAGACAGGGAGGGCGAGACCCAGTACTTC. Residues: CASSQDREGETQYF.

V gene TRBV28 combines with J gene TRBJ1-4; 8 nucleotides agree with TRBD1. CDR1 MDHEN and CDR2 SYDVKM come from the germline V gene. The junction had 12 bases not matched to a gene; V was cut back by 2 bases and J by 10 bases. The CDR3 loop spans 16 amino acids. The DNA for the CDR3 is TGTGCCAGCAGTTTAACCCCAGGGGGCGAACGTGGAAAACTGTTTTTT. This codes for CASSLTPGGERGKLFF.

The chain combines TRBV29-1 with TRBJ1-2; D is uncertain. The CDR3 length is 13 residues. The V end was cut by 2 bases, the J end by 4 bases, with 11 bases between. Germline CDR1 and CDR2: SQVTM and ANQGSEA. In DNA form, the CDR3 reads TGCAGCGTTGAAACATCCCCACCCTATGGCTACACCTTC. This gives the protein CSVETSPPYGYTF.

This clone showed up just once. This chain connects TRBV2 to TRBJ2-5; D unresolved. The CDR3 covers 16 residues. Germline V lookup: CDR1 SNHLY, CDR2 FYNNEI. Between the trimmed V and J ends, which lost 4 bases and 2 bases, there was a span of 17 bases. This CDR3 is CASSAYRLANQETQYF. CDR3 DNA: TGTGCCAGCAGTGCGTACCGATTGGCAAATCAAGAGACCCAGTACTTC.

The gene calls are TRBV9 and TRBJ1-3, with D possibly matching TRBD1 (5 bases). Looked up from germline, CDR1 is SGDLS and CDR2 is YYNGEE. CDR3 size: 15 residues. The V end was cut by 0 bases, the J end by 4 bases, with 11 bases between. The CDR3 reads CASSVVGASGNTIYF. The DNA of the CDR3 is TGTGCCAGCAGCGTAGTAGGGGCCTCCGGAAACACCATATATTTT.

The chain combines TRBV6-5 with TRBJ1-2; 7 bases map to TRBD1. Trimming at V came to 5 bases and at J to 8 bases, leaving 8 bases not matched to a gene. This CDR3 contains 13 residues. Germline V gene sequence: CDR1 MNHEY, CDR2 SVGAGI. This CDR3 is CASSVTGAWGYTF. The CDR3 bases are TGTGCCAGCAGTGTAACAGGGGCGTGGGGCTACACCTTC.

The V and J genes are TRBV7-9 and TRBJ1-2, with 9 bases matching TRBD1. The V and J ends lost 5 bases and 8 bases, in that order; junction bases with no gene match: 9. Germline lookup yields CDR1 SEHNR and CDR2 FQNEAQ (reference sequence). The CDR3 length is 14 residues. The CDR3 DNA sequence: TGTGCCAGCAGCGCCTCCGGGACAGGGACGGGCTACACCTTC. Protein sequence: CASSASGTGTGYTF.

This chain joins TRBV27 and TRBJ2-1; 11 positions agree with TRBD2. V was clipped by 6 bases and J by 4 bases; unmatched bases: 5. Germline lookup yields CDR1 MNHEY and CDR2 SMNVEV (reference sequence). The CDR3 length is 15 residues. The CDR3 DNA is TGTGCCAGCAGCCCCGGGACTAGCGGTTACAATGAGCAGTTCTTC. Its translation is CASSPGTSGYNEQFF.

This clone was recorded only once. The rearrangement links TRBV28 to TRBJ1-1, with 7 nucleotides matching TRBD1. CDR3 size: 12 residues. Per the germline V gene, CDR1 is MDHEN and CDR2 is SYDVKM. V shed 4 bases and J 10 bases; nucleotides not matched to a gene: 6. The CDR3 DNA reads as TGTGCCAGCAGTTACGACAGGGTAGGAGCTTTCTTT. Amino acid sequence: CASSYDRVGAFF.

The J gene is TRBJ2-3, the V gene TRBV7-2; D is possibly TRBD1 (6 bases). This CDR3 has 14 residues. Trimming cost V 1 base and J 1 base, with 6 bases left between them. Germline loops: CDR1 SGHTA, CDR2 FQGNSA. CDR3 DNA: TGTGCCAGCAGCTTAGACAGGGGCACAGATACGCAGTATTTT. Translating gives CASSLDRGTDTQYF.